Below, 15 T cell receptor beta chains from the same sample are listed, as sequenced in a study of Graves' ophthalmopathy and Graves' hyperthyroidism. RNA transcripts served as template for amplifying TCR beta CDR3 sequences. HTBI primers served in a first-round RT-PCR, which a second-round multiplex PCR followed. TCRdb passed the multiplex PCR reads through MiXCR, listing each CDR3 protein once. The profile shows around 1,200,000 distinct CDR3 sequences, about two fifths of them singletons. The specimen sequenced was peripheral blood or thyroid tissue (not recorded which). Every receptor here comes from an adult man with Graves' hyperthyroidism.

The chain combines TRBV11-1 with TRBJ2-5, with D maybe TRBD2 (6 bases). Germline-derived CDR1 and CDR2 are SGHAT and FQDESV (reference sequence). V dropped 2 bases and J dropped 5 bases, with 12 bases sitting between them. CDR3 length equals 14 residues. CDR3: CASSLLRERETQYF. The CDR3 DNA is TGTGCCAGCAGCTTACTTCGGGAGAGGGAGACCCAGTACTTC.

CDR3 in DNA: TGTGCCAGCACCACCCTTCGTGGACTCGGGATCTCTGGGGCCAACGTCCTGACTTTC. Its translation: CASTTLRGLGISGANVLTF. The chain links TRBV6-6 to TRBJ2-6, with D perhaps matching TRBD2 (5 bases). Germline values: CDR1 MNHNY, CDR2 SVGAGI (reference sequence). V was shortened by 7 bases and J by 0 bases, with 22 bases between the two germline ends. The CDR3 contains 19 residues.

This clonotype was seen a single time. CDR3 bases: TGTGCCAGCAGCAAAGACGAAGCTTTCTTT. Protein: CASSKDEAFF. The rearrangement uses TRBV7-2 and TRBJ1-1; no clear D. The CDR3 is made up of 10 amino acids. Germline values: CDR1 SGHTA, CDR2 FQGNSA. Trimming took off 5 bases at V and 8 bases at J, with 6 bases between the two ends.

The chain joins TRBV9 to TRBJ2-5; 7 bases fit TRBD1. The V gene end was trimmed by 0 bases and the J gene end by 5 bases; junction bases not matched to a gene: 4. The CDR3 extends over 14 amino acids. Looked up from germline, CDR1 is SGDLS and CDR2 is YYNGEE. The CDR3 DNA is TGTGCCAGCAGCGTAGGATCGACAGGGGAGACCCAGTACTTC. Protein product: CASSVGSTGETQYF.

The rearrangement joins TRBV29-1 to TRBJ2-6; D might be TRBD2 (6 bases). The CDR3 runs 16 residues. V was trimmed by 8 bases and J by 0 bases, leaving 17 bases between them. Germline V gene lookup returns CDR1 SQVTM and CDR2 ANQGSEA. The CDR3 protein is CSSGRGIGSGANVLTF. The DNA for the CDR3 is TGCAGCTCGGGGCGGGGCATTGGCTCTGGGGCCAACGTCCTGACTTTC.

This clonotype showed up many times. CDR3 protein: CASSLRGTGTQYF. In DNA form, the CDR3 reads TGTGCCAGCAGCTTAAGAGGGACAGGGACCCAGTACTTC. The chain links TRBV7-8 to TRBJ2-5; TRBD1 matches at 8 bases. This CDR3 has 13 amino acids. V lost 2 bases and J lost 7; bases outside the gene matches: 3. Germline loops: CDR1 SGHVS, CDR2 FQNEAQ.

This chain links TRBV20-1 with TRBJ2-7; possibly TRBD2 for D (6 bases). CDR3 length: 14 amino acids. V lost 0 bases, J lost 1 base, and 10 bases lay in between. CDR1 DFQATT and CDR2 SNEGSKA come from the germline V gene (reference sequence). CDR3: CSARDSRGSYEQYF. The CDR3 DNA is TGCAGTGCTAGAGATTCCCGGGGGTCCTACGAGCAGTACTTC.

The V gene is TRBV3-1, the J gene TRBJ2-7, with D unclear. Germline V gives CDR1 LGHDT, CDR2 YNNKEL (reference sequence). The CDR3 is 14 residues long. V was trimmed by 5 bases and J by 2 bases, leaving 13 bases between them. This CDR3 is CASSDPPVTYEQYF. CDR3 DNA: TGTGCCAGCAGCGATCCCCCGGTAACCTACGAGCAGTACTTC.

This clonotype was counted ten times or more. For the CDR3, the DNA is TGCGCCAGCAGCTTGGGGGCAGCCCAGGAACTCCACTTT. As protein: CASSLGAAQELHF. The rearrangement links TRBV5-1 to TRBJ1-6; D gene uncertain. This CDR3 has 13 residues. Germline V lookup: CDR1 SGHRS, CDR2 YFSETQ. Trimming pared 0 bases from V and 16 bases from J, leaving 14 bases between.

This clonotype was counted at least ten times. The chain uses TRBV29-1 and TRBJ1-1; D unresolved. V lost 7 bases and J lost 7, with 13 bases in between. The CDR3 consists of 11 residues. The V gene's germline CDR1 is SQVTM and CDR2 ANQGSEA. The CDR3 protein is CSASKPLEAFF. CDR3 DNA sequence: TGCAGCGCCTCCAAACCGCTTGAAGCTTTCTTT.

The table lists this clonotype with a count of one. The chain joins TRBV19 to TRBJ1-1; D is ambiguous. This CDR3 comprises 15 residues. In germline, CDR1 is LNHDA, CDR2 SQIVND (reference sequence). V shed 7 bases and J shed 1 base, with 16 bases lying between them. CDR3 sequence: CASTPEKGWNTEAFF. The CDR3 DNA follows: TGTGCCAGTACACCGGAAAAGGGCTGGAACACTGAAGCTTTCTTT.

This clonotype came up many times. The gene calls are TRBV19 and TRBJ1-1; D gene ambiguous. Between the trimmed V and J ends, which lost 0 bases and 1 base, there was a span of 6 bases. The germline gives CDR1 LNHDA, CDR2 SQIVND (reference sequence). The CDR3 has 14 amino acids. CDR3 sequence reads: CASSIEVGNTEAFF. DNA of the CDR3: TGTGCCAGTAGTATAGAGGTTGGGAACACTGAAGCTTTCTTT.

There are many counts of this clonotype. The gene calls are TRBV6-5 and TRBJ2-7; tentative D call: TRBD1 (6 bases). Per the germline V gene, CDR1 is MNHEY and CDR2 is SVGAGI. The V end was cut by 2 bases, the J end by 6 bases, with 11 bases between. This CDR3 is built from 13 residues. The CDR3 region has the DNA TGTGCCAGCAGTTACCCCACAGGGCGCGAGCAGTACTTC. This codes for CASSYPTGREQYF.

This clonotype was recorded a few times. This chain connects TRBV2 to TRBJ2-7; 7 bases line up with TRBD2. The trim removed 10 bases at V and 4 bases at J, leaving 19 bases unmatched. The CDR3 covers 16 residues. Germline V gene data show CDR1 as SNHLY and CDR2 as FYNNEI. CDR3 bases: TGTGCCATCACACGGGGAGGGCCCCGGGAATCTTACGAGCAGTACTTC. This sequence encodes CAITRGGPRESYEQYF.

Points on this clonotype: The junction departs from germline at one end; a sequencing error may be responsible. The chain carries TRBV10-3 and TRBJ2-7; no clear D gene. Germline CDR1 is ENHRY and CDR2 is SYGVKD. The CDR3 has 15 amino acids. The CDR3 protein is CASSYPGRSTYEQYF. In DNA, the CDR3 is TGTGCCAGCAGTTATCCGGGCAGGTCCACCTACGAGCAGTACTTC.